This T cell receptor beta chain was recovered during a study of T cell responses to AZD1222 COVID-19 vaccine. Study details: Combined were second doses at about 4 or about 12 weeks.

The CDR3 is made up of 14 amino acids. Germline-derived CDR1 and CDR2 are SGHTA and FQGNSA. V was shortened by 5 bases and J by 4 bases, with 13 bases between the two germline ends. Whole-study results and caveats: White British people made up most donors, females outnumbered males, and clonal diversity was possibly underestimated. No repertoire was sampled before or during the peak T cell response, only after it. Baseline seropositives among AZD1222 recipients totaled only five or six.

Data came from immunoSEQ multiplex PCR; TCRdb stores just in-frame clones and leaves some out. The sample consists of about 120,000 clones, about 89% of them appearing once. As concerns this clone: Its target is unknown.

This material consisted of peripheral blood, taken on day 0 of AZD1222 vaccination. This receptor was taken from an adult in good health. V and J are TRBV7-2 and TRBJ2-3; D may be TRBD1 or TRBD2 (5 bases each). CDR3 coding DNA: TGTGCCAGCAGCGCCGGGGACCCAGCAGATACGCAGTATTTT. It yields the protein CASSAGDPADTQYF.